The sequence of this T cell receptor (beta chain) was determined in a study of T-cell memory formation after mild COVID-19. The study, taken as a whole, reports: Contracting CD4+ clones sat mainly in CM and EM; CD8+ in EMRA. Memory cells collected pre-infection included some clones that later responded, suggesting cross-reactive memory joined.

V shed 5 bases and J 1 base; nucleotides not matched to a gene: 6. CDR1 and CDR2 from the germline V gene are MNHEY and SMNVEV (reference sequence). This CDR3 has 16 residues. As for this clonotype: Its target is not known.

A 5'RACE reaction primed in the constant segment made cDNA libraries of TCR alpha and TCR beta, and these carried sample barcodes and UMIs. TCRdb reprocessed the 5' RACE reads with MiXCR, giving one entry per CDR3 protein. The table records roughly 100,000 distinct CDR3 sequences, about 15% of them present only once. The TCR comes from an adult woman who had mild COVID-19 (a few samples of this study predate the infection). Cell type and time point are not known. The sample consisted of PBMCs or a T cell subset sorted from them (not recorded which). The chain couples TRBV27 to TRBJ1-3, with 9 bases aligning to TRBD1. The CDR3 spells CASSPDRGESGNTIYF. The CDR3 bases are TGTGCCAGCAGTCCGGACAGGGGAGAGTCTGGAAACACCATATATTTT.